Shown below are 9 T cell receptor beta chains from a single sample sequenced in a study of T-cell reconstitution after alpha-beta-depleted transplantation in children. Unique molecular identifiers were used to barcode this TCRbeta library. MiXCR was run by TCRdb on the PCR reads, yielding one entry per CDR3 protein. Found here are 490,000 or so distinct CDR3 sequences, roughly an eighth of them singletons; the top ten hold approximately 5.4%. Here the sequenced sample was PBMCs from the stem cell graft donor, taken from the stem cell graft. All receptors come from a human donor who donated a stem cell graft to a child with combined immunodeficiency.

The J gene is TRBJ1-6, the V gene TRBV6-5; D ambiguous. The CDR3 runs to 16 residues. Germline V gene sequence: CDR1 MNHEY, CDR2 SVGAGI. V lost 2 bases and J 11 bases, leaving 19 bases between the germline ends. The CDR3 here is CASSYRAETRITPLHF. The DNA of the CDR3 is TGTGCCAGCAGTTACCGGGCGGAGACCCGAATTACACCCCTCCACTTT.

This clonotype was picked up many times. CDR3 coding DNA: TGTGCCAGCAGTTTCGGGTCTTCCTACAATGAGCAGTTCTTC. Translation gives CASSFGSSYNEQFF. The chain uses TRBV12-3 or TRBV12-4 and TRBJ2-1; D call uncertain. V was cut by 3 bases and J by 1 base, with 7 bases left in between. The CDR3 contains 14 residues.

This clonotype was seen a few times. The CDR3: CAIRAGAPYEQYF. In DNA form, the CDR3 reads TGTGCCATCCGGGCAGGGGCCCCCTACGAGCAGTACTTC. The chain links TRBV10-3 to TRBJ2-7; the D gene is possibly TRBD1 (6 bases). The CDR3 has 13 amino acids. Per germline, CDR1 ENHRY and CDR2 SYGVKD. Trimming left V 8 bases short and J 2 bases short, with 13 bases between.

CDR3 amino acids: CASSQTTGSETQYF. The DNA for the CDR3 is TGCGCCAGCAGCCAGACGACAGGCTCAGAGACCCAGTACTTC. The V gene is TRBV4-3, the J gene TRBJ2-5; possible D gene TRBD1, 6 bases. This CDR3 is 14 amino acids long. Germline V lookup: CDR1 LGHNA, CDR2 YSLEER. V lost 3 bases and J 4 bases, leaving 12 bases between the germline ends.

The chain carries TRBV10-3 and TRBJ2-7; 10 positions match TRBD1. V trimming: 4 bases; J trimming: 6 bases; junction bases outside the gene matches: 3. Germline V gene lookup returns CDR1 ENHRY and CDR2 SYGVKD. The CDR3 sequence is 13 residues long. The CDR3 loop reads CAISVGTGVEQYF. For the CDR3, the DNA is TGTGCCATCAGTGTCGGGACAGGGGTCGAGCAGTACTTC.

The V gene is TRBV21-1, the J gene TRBJ1-5. TRBV21-1 is designated a pseudogene. The CDR3 extends over 16 amino acids. The CDR3 sequence: CASRANWERYNQPQHF. CDR3 in DNA: TGTGCCAGCCGGGCCAACTGGGAAAGATACAATCAGCCCCAGCATTTT.

CDR3 sequence reads: CSATLSLPVTGELFF. CDR3 nucleotides: TGCAGTGCTACGTTATCCCTCCCTGTAACCGGGGAGCTGTTTTTT. The chain uses TRBV20-1 and TRBJ2-2; unclear D gene. Germline CDR1 and CDR2: DFQATT and SNEGSKA (reference sequence). Trimming left V 4 bases short and J 5 bases short, with 17 bases between. This CDR3 spans 15 amino acids.

The V call is TRBV4-3, the J call TRBJ2-4; either TRBD1 or TRBD2 may fit D (5 bases each). CDR1 is LGHNA, CDR2 YSLEER, per germline. The CDR3 runs to 13 residues. V shed 0 bases and J shed 10 bases, with 10 bases lying between them. The CDR3: CASSQDGTQIQYF. CDR3 coding DNA: TGCGCCAGCAGCCAAGATGGGACCCAAATTCAGTACTTC.

The DNA for the CDR3 is TGTGCCAGCTCACCACGTTCAGGTGGCAGGGGGCGAGAGACCCAGTACTTC. Protein: CASSPRSGGRGRETQYF. V and J are TRBV18 and TRBJ2-5; 8 nucleotides line up with TRBD1. V shed 1 base and J 4 bases; nucleotides not matched to a gene: 11. CDR1 and CDR2 (germline): KGHSH, LQKENI. The CDR3 has 17 amino acids.